Below are 4 T cell receptor beta chains sequenced from a single sample in a study of blood T cell repertoires in COVID-19. Only in-frame clones appear in the TCRdb table, and some are missing; sequencing was by immunoSEQ multiplex PCR. The sample contains some 150,000 clones, approximately 85% of which appear only once. The sequencing input was peripheral blood. All receptors come from a woman aged 60 to 75 with COVID-19, enrolled during active disease.

The chain couples TRBV5-8 to TRBJ1-5; D gene uncertain. CDR1 is SGHTS, CDR2 YDEGEE, per germline. The CDR3 is 14 residues long. V lost 0 bases and J 3 bases, leaving 7 bases between the germline ends. The CDR3 DNA sequence: TGTGCCAGCAGCTTGGACAGAGACAATCAGCCCCAGCATTTT. Translation: CASSLDRDNQPQHF.

The rearrangement links TRBV18 to TRBJ2-3, with unresolved D. V was trimmed by 6 bases and J by 3 bases, leaving 10 bases between them. The CDR3 loop spans 13 amino acids. The V gene's germline CDR1 is KGHSH and CDR2 LQKENI. The CDR3 reads CASSSHRTDTQYF. CDR3 DNA: TGTGCCAGCTCCTCCCATAGAACAGATACGCAGTATTTT.

The V and J genes are TRBV7-9 and TRBJ1-1; 7 bases map to TRBD1. V was pared by 5 bases and J by 5 bases, with 5 bases of the junction left unmatched. CDR1 and CDR2 from the germline V gene are SEHNR and FQNEAQ (reference sequence). The CDR3 loop spans 13 amino acids. CDR3 in amino acids: CASSTRRGTEAFF. The CDR3 nucleotides read TGTGCCAGCAGCACCCGCAGGGGGACTGAAGCTTTCTTT.

Here the CDR3 reads CSVEESPYEQYF. The CDR3, as DNA: TGCAGCGTTGAAGAGAGCCCCTACGAGCAGTACTTC. V and J are TRBV29-1 and TRBJ2-7; D call uncertain. CDR1 and CDR2 from the germline V gene are SQVTM and ANQGSEA. CDR3 length: 12 residues. V lost 0 bases, J lost 2 bases, and 5 bases lay in between.